This TCR beta chain was recovered during a study of shared clonotypes between healthy human individuals. Profiled with immunoSEQ multiplex PCR; TCRdb holds only in-frame clones, not every one. The sample includes about 2.1 million clones, 90% to 95% of them seen just once. CD45RO-negative CD8 cells positively selected for CCR7 made up the naive population, which excluded terminally differentiated effector memory CD45RA+ cells. This CDR3 region has 15 residues. Trimming removed 6 bases at V and 0 bases at J, with 15 bases between. Germline V CDR1 and CDR2: MGHRA, YSYEKL. V and J are TRBV4-1 and TRBJ2-7, with D maybe TRBD1 (6 bases). The sequence was obtained from a man between 18 and 35 years old in good health. Some clones in this sample may be carry-over from other donors' samples. Sequences were obtained from naive CD8+ T cells from PBMCs. The CDR3 DNA sequence: TGCGCCAGCAGTTCTACGACAGGCCGCTCCTACGAGCAGTACTTC. Protein sequence: CASSSTTGRSYEQYF.